This T cell receptor beta chain appears in the sequencing data of a study of CD8 T cells in ankylosing spondylitis. Study results and limitations: Characteristic, it appeared, of ankylosing spondylitis blood was a TCR beta motif of 7 or 8 highly homologous variants. Reported data indicate significant enrichment of disease-linked clones within matched ankylosing spondylitis synovial fluid. Disease-linked clones proved CD8+ and comparatively uncommon in peripheral blood.

The CDR3 is 14 residues long. V was shortened by 2 bases and J by 9 bases, with 14 bases between the two germline ends. The germline gives CDR1 SEHNR, CDR2 FQNEAQ (reference sequence). This clonotype was detected ten times or more. Its target is unknown. As the method for making TCR beta libraries, quantitative 5'-RACE with molecular barcodes was used. TCRdb recomputed calls from the 5' RACE reads with MiXCR, one row per CDR3 protein. Among 500,000 or so distinct CDR3 sequences listed, under 5.5% were seen once. What was sequenced was blood, either unsorted or a sorted T cell fraction (not recorded which). The V and J genes are TRBV7-9 and TRBJ2-1; D might be TRBD1 or TRBD2, each matching 5 bases. The source is a male donor with ankylosing spondylitis. The CDR3 here is CASSLRDLGSEQFF. DNA of the CDR3: TGTGCCAGCAGCTTACGGGACCTTGGTAGTGAGCAGTTCTTC.